Following are 23 T cell receptor beta chains from one sample sequenced in a study of blood T cells in healthy people across ages. A sample-barcoded 5' primer and a J-beta primer mix were used in a second PCR of roughly 6 to 11 cycles. TCRdb re-called the 5' RACE reads through MiXCR, storing one row per CDR3 protein. The sample consists of hundreds of thousands of distinct CDR3 sequences, roughly 45% of them appearing once. Specimen: blood. The receptors shown here come from a woman aged 60 to 75 in good health.

In this sample, this clonotype turned up a few times. The genes are TRBV3-1 and TRBJ2-5; TRBD2 agrees at 8 bases. Germline trimming cut 1 base from V and 4 bases from J; bases unmatched to any gene: 8. Germline assignment: CDR1 LGHDT and CDR2 YNNKEL (reference sequence). The CDR3 loop spans 16 amino acids. As DNA, the CDR3 is TGTGCCAGCAGCCAAGGGGTTGGTAGCGGGGTAGAGACCCAGTACTTC. It translates to CASSQGVGSGVETQYF.

V and J are TRBV18 and TRBJ2-1; no clear D. This CDR3 spans 13 amino acids. Germline CDR1 and CDR2: KGHSH and LQKENI. V lost 4 bases and J lost 9, with 13 bases in between. CDR3 in DNA: TGTGCCAGCTCACTGGATGCTGCTTCTGAGCAGTTCTTC. Translation gives CASSLDAASEQFF.

CDR3 in DNA: TGTGCCAGCATCTACCAGGGGGGACTCCCGACCCAGTACTTC. Amino acid sequence: CASIYQGGLPTQYF. The chain is built from TRBV7-8 and TRBJ2-7; D is possibly TRBD1 (7 bases). Gene TRBJ2-5 matches the end of the DNA better, so the J call may be wrong. Germline CDR1 SGHVS, CDR2 FQNEAQ. This CDR3 region has 14 residues.

This rearrangement joins TRBV29-1 to TRBJ2-3, with D perhaps given as TRBD1 or TRBD2 (5 bases each). Trimming took off 4 bases at V and 6 bases at J, with 14 bases between the two ends. The CDR3 sequence is 13 residues long. Germline V gene lookup returns CDR1 SQVTM and CDR2 ANQGSEA. The CDR3 DNA reads TGCAGCGTTGGGGGGATAGCCACGGATACGCAGTATTTT. Protein product: CSVGGIATDTQYF.

At least ten counts were recorded for this clonotype. The chain joins TRBV11-1 to TRBJ2-7; no clear D. The germline CDR1 and CDR2 sequences are SGHAT and FQDESV (reference sequence). Trimming left V 1 base short and J 2 bases short, with 6 bases between. The CDR3 is made up of 13 amino acids. In nucleotides, the CDR3 is TGTGCCAGCAGCTTAGTTGCCCCCTACGAGCAGTACTTC. Translation gives CASSLVAPYEQYF. The full variable domain, its missing parts supplied by reference TRBV11-1 and TRBJ2-7, is EAEVAQSPRYKITEKSQAVAFWCDPISGHATLYWYRQILGQGPELLVQFQDESVVDDSQLPKDRFSAERLKGVDSTLKIQPAELGDSAMYLCASSLVAPYEQYFGPGTRLTVT.

V gene TRBV9 combines with J gene TRBJ2-5, with 7 bases matching TRBD2. V was clipped by 2 bases and J by 2 bases; unmatched bases: 6. Germline assignment: CDR1 SGDLS and CDR2 YYNGEE. The CDR3 runs to 15 residues. CDR3 DNA sequence: TGTGCCAGCAGCGTGCGACGAGCGGGACAAGAGACCCAGTACTTC. As protein: CASSVRRAGQETQYF.

This clonotype was observed a few times. CDR3: CASRPPGDFSIETQYF. The CDR3 coding sequence is TGTGCCAGCAGACCCCCCGGGGACTTCTCGATCGAGACCCAGTACTTC. This chain uses TRBV7-2 with TRBJ2-5; TRBD2 is a possible D gene (6 bases). This CDR3 region has 16 residues. Per the germline V gene, CDR1 is SGHTA and CDR2 is FQGNSA. The germline V and J ends were trimmed by 6 bases and 5 bases, with 22 bases remaining between them.

The rearrangement joins TRBV28 to TRBJ2-7, with D maybe TRBD1 (6 bases). Trimming removed 5 bases at V and 0 bases at J, with 17 bases between. CDR1 MDHEN and CDR2 SYDVKM come from the germline V gene. CDR3 length: 16 amino acids. As DNA, the CDR3 is TGTGCCAGCAGTCTCACCCCCGGACAGAACTCCTACGAGCAGTACTTC. Its translation: CASSLTPGQNSYEQYF.

V usage is TRBV3-1 and J usage is TRBJ1-6, with D perhaps matching TRBD1 (6 bases). Germline CDR1 and CDR2: LGHDT and YNNKEL (reference sequence). V was cut by 1 base and J by 11 bases, with 15 bases left in between. This CDR3 spans 15 amino acids. This CDR3 is CASSQVDRFSTPLHF. Written as DNA, the CDR3 is TGTGCCAGCAGCCAAGTGGACAGATTTTCTACACCCCTCCACTTT.

This clonotype has ten or more counts. CDR3 DNA: TGCAGTGCCCGAGGGGGCCAGAAGCGCACAGATACGCAGTATTTT. It specifies CSARGGQKRTDTQYF. The chain is built from TRBV20-1 and TRBJ2-3; 7 bases line up with TRBD1. J lost 1 base, V lost 6 bases, and 10 bases had no gene match. Germline CDR1 is DFQATT and CDR2 is SNEGSKA (reference sequence). The CDR3 runs 15 residues.

This clonotype was seen a handful of times. The V gene is TRBV24-1, the J gene TRBJ2-3, with D possibly matching TRBD2 (5 bases). Germline loops: CDR1 KGHDR, CDR2 SFDVKD. The CDR3 contains 14 residues. V lost 1 base to trimming and J lost 3 bases, with 7 bases between them. For the CDR3, the DNA is TGTGCCACCAGTGATTTTTGGGAGACAGATACGCAGTATTTT. Translated: CATSDFWETDTQYF.

The V call is TRBV12-3 or TRBV12-4, the J call TRBJ2-3; 7 positions match TRBD2. This CDR3 region has 15 residues. Trimming at V came to 6 bases and at J to 6 bases, leaving 12 bases not matched to a gene. This CDR3 is CASSQRPTSLDTQYF. CDR3 sequence (DNA): TGTGCCAGCAGCCAGAGACCGACTAGCCTGGATACGCAGTATTTT.

This clonotype appeared once. The V call is TRBV29-1, the J call TRBJ1-1, with D unclear. Germline values: CDR1 SQVTM, CDR2 ANQGSEA. Trimming shortened V by 6 bases and J by 6 bases, and 11 bases separated the two germline ends. The CDR3 is 11 amino acids. As DNA, the CDR3 is TGCAGCGTCCTCCCGCGGGCTGAAGCTTTCTTT. Its translation is CSVLPRAEAFF.

Here the CDR3 reads CATRRGGSGANVLTF. The CDR3 nucleotides are TGTGCCACCCGGCGAGGGGGCTCTGGGGCCAACGTCCTGACTTTC. The V call is TRBV6-2 or TRBV6-3, the J call TRBJ2-6; maybe TRBD1 (6 bases). Trimming left V 10 bases short and J 0 bases short, with 13 bases between. This CDR3 has 15 amino acids. Germline V CDR1 and CDR2: MNHEY, SVGEGT.

This clonotype was seen a few times. This chain uses TRBV2 with TRBJ2-2; the match to TRBD1 covers 7 bases. The CDR3 length is 15 residues. With V trimmed by 5 bases and J by 2 bases, 5 bases remained unmatched. Germline CDR1 and CDR2: SNHLY and FYNNEI. The DNA of the CDR3 is TGTGCCAGCAGTCTGACAGGGCCTAACACCGGGGAGCTGTTTTTT. Amino acids: CASSLTGPNTGELFF.

The count of this clonotype is one. The chain joins TRBV25-1 to TRBJ2-1, with 8 nucleotides matching TRBD1. CDR3 length: 15 amino acids. Unmatched junction bases numbered 6, after V lost 4 bases and J lost 4 bases. Germline V gene sequence: CDR1 MGHDK, CDR2 SYGVNS. CDR3 nucleotides: TGTGCCAGCAGTGTCTGGCGACAGGGGTACAATGAGCAGTTCTTC. This encodes CASSVWRQGYNEQFF.

This chain links TRBV29-1 with TRBJ2-7, with TRBD1 identical over 9 bases. CDR3 length equals 12 residues. The J segment lost 7 bases and the V segment lost 4 bases, leaving 5 bases of the junction unmatched. Germline CDR1 SQVTM, CDR2 ANQGSEA. CDR3 sequence reads: CSVGSGTGEQYF. In nucleotides, the CDR3 is TGCAGCGTTGGCTCGGGGACAGGGGAGCAGTACTTC.

The gene calls are TRBV20-1 and TRBJ1-2, with 9 bases lining up with TRBD1. In germline, CDR1 is DFQATT, CDR2 SNEGSKA (reference sequence). V dropped 0 bases and J dropped 4; count of bases not matched to a gene: 12. This CDR3 spans 17 amino acids. CDR3 nucleotide sequence: TGCAGTGCTAGAGACCTCCGGACAGGGGCGACTATCTATGGCTACACCTTC. This translates into CSARDLRTGATIYGYTF.

V is TRBV4-3 and J is TRBJ2-7; TRBD2 matches at 10 bases. V was clipped by 4 bases and J by 8 bases; unmatched bases: 8. The CDR3 sequence is 14 residues long. In germline, CDR1 is LGHNA, CDR2 YSLEER. DNA for the CDR3: TGCGCCAGCAGCCTCGCTAGCGGGGGCGGGAAGCAGTACTTC. Translating it yields CASSLASGGGKQYF.

This chain connects TRBV9 to TRBJ2-3; 10 nucleotides line up with TRBD2. CDR1 is SGDLS, CDR2 YYNGEE, per germline. The CDR3 sequence is 18 residues long. Trimming took 4 bases from V and 7 from J; bases not matched to a gene: 18. Here the CDR3 reads CASSPRGVAGGPQNTQYF. CDR3 coding DNA: TGTGCCAGCAGCCCGAGGGGGGTAGCGGGGGGACCACAAAATACGCAGTATTTT.

J is TRBJ1-2 and V is TRBV29-1; 7 nucleotides align to TRBD1. The CDR3 length is 12 residues. Germline V gives CDR1 SQVTM, CDR2 ANQGSEA. The ends lost 4 bases at V and 7 bases at J; junction bases unmatched: 6. The DNA of the CDR3 is TGCAGCGTTGCCACAGGGGCCGGTGGCTACACCTTC. Its protein product is CSVATGAGGYTF.

The rearrangement links TRBV29-1 to TRBJ2-5; D unresolved. The J call may be incorrect, as the DNA end agrees better with TRBJ2-7. Germline V gene data show CDR1 as SQVTM and CDR2 as ANQGSEA. The CDR3 runs 13 residues. CDR3 loop: CSVEGVPSYEQYF. The CDR3 DNA reads TGCAGCGTTGAAGGGGTACCCTCCTACGAGCAGTACTTC.

V usage is TRBV12-3 or TRBV12-4 and J usage is TRBJ1-2; no reliable D call. The CDR3 consists of 14 residues. The V end lost 3 bases, the J end lost 4 bases, and 12 bases lay between the germline ends. The chain's CDR3 is CASSFGGKTYGYTF. DNA for the CDR3: TGTGCCAGCAGTTTTGGCGGGAAGACCTATGGCTACACCTTC.